This T cell receptor (beta chain) was sequenced in a study of cytomegalovirus exposure and HLA in healthy donors. The study's findings and limits: V- and J-gene trimming in TCR beta was tied to a missense DCLRE1C variant by an analysis performed later.

CDR3 size: 16 residues. With 3 bases clipped from V and 0 bases from J, the junction kept 8 bases outside the gene matches. CDR1 and CDR2 from the germline V gene are MGHRA and YSYEKL. As regards this clone: Antigen specificity is unknown.

Primers included in the PCR were 60 Vbeta and 13 Jbeta primers. Measured with immunoSEQ multiplex PCR; TCRdb has only the in-frame clones, and not every one. The data hold around 200,000 clones, with 75% to 90% observed a single time. The sequence derives from a man aged 40-49 years in good health and CMV-seropositive. Sequences were obtained from PBMCs. The genes are TRBV4-1 and TRBJ2-7; 7 positions agree with TRBD1. CDR3 sequence: CASSQGEQGISYEQYF. In DNA, the CDR3 is TGCGCCAGCAGCCAGGGGGAACAGGGGATCTCCTACGAGCAGTACTTC.